This TCR beta chain was sequenced in a study of a mutant IDH1 vaccine in newly diagnosed glioma. Looking at the study overall: Treated patients were roughly 60% male, around 40% female, mean age roughly 39 years. Beforehand, treatment had been radiotherapy, temozolomide, or both; the majority received both.

CDR3 length equals 15 residues. J was trimmed by 0 bases and V by 4 bases; bases with no gene match: 4. Per germline, CDR1 SGHDT and CDR2 YYEEEE. This clone was detected a few times. What it binds is unknown. Documented time point: baseline, week 1 (first vaccination visit). Treatment described: pre-vaccination baseline after standard-of-care therapy. The donors had new WHO grade 3 or 4 astrocytomas; these were IDH1-mutant and ATRX-lost. Profiled with immunoSEQ multiplex PCR; TCRdb holds only in-frame clones, not every one. The table lists about 63,000 clones, about 86% of them singletons. Broader study findings: In 85% to 95% of patients, immune responses induced by the vaccine occurred.

This chain uses TRBV5-6 with TRBJ1-5, with TRBD1 matching over 7 bases. Here the sequenced sample was peripheral blood mononuclear cells (PBMCs), taken from a glioma patient treated with radiotherapy, temozolomide or both. The receptor was isolated from a woman aged 18 to 35 with glioma. Some clones in this sample may be carry-over from other donors' samples. The CDR3 DNA is TGTGCCAGCAGCCAGGGACAGATTAGCAATCAGCCCCAGCATTTT. This encodes CASSQGQISNQPQHF.